Listed below are T cell receptor beta chains from one sample, sequenced in a study of Ad26.COV2.S vaccination and SARS-CoV-2 variants. Assay used: immunoSEQ multiplex PCR; TCRdb lists only in-frame clones, some missing. The data show around 450,000 clones, roughly nine tenths seen once. This sample comprised peripheral blood, obtained in a trial of Ad26.COV2.S vaccine versus placebo. These receptors were obtained from a person aged 18-60 years who received the Ad26.COV2.S COVID-19 vaccine or a placebo. The CDR3 runs from the conserved cysteine through the conserved F or W. Expanded clones are given a class, and other clones once, few, many or no size at all.

CASSFPPSRRTEKLFF,TRBV7-9,TRBJ1-4,.
CASSLVRGRTEAFF,TRBV7-9,TRBJ1-1,.
CATSRDRGTGEKLFF,TRBV15,TRBJ1-4,.
CASSWEGLGYTF,TRBV7-9,TRBJ1-2,.
CASSISPVVEGTSLYEQYF,TRBV19,TRBJ2-7,.
CASSRLQGRAEAFF,TRBV6-6,TRBJ1-1,few
CASSMTGTDTQYF,TRBV5-6,TRBJ2-3,.
CASTMGQSTDTQYF,TRBV28,TRBJ2-3,once
CASSPRAGTFQETQYF,TRBV18,TRBJ2-5,.
CASSHYRGRDTGELFF,TRBV4-1,TRBJ2-2,.
CASSFSDTQYF,TRBV12-3/TRBV12-4,TRBJ2-3,.
CASSPSGGFAGNTIYF,TRBV18,TRBJ1-3,.
CASSLSRVSGGNTQYF,TRBV7-2,TRBJ2-3,.
CASSLTGYGYTF,TRBV19,TRBJ1-2,.
CAWSPQSLNNSPLHF,TRBV30,TRBJ1-6,once
CSVGADWDTQYF,TRBV29-1,TRBJ2-3,.
CASSADRRVRFF,TRBV3-1/TRBV3-2,TRBJ1-1,.
CASSFESSTDTQYF,TRBV5-1,TRBJ2-3,.
CASSLGSGETQYF,TRBV6-2/TRBV6-3,TRBJ2-5,.
CASSQGFRDWETQYF,TRBV4-1,TRBJ2-5,.
CASSLGDYGYTF,TRBV5-4,TRBJ1-2,.
CASMRNSNQPQHF,TRBV19,TRBJ1-5,.
CASSQEGQPPGDTQYF,TRBV4-3,TRBJ2-3,.
CASSFRGLDTEAFF,TRBV5-1,TRBJ1-1,.